Below are 2 T cell receptor beta chains sequenced from a single sample in a study of cytomegalovirus exposure and HLA in healthy donors. Sequencing used immunoSEQ multiplex PCR; TCRdb keeps in-frame clones, though not all of them. The sample has some 220,000 clones, 75% to 95% seen once. The material sequenced was PBMCs. These receptors were taken from a young woman in good health and CMV-seronegative.

This clone appeared once. The chain uses TRBV2 and TRBJ1-5; TRBD1 agrees at 9 bases. Germline values: CDR1 SNHLY, CDR2 FYNNEI. With 5 bases clipped from V and 5 bases from J, the junction kept 4 bases outside the gene matches. The CDR3 is 14 residues long. The CDR3 nucleotides are TGTGCCAGCAGTCGCGACAGGGGGGATCAGCCCCAGCATTTT. It encodes CASSRDRGDQPQHF. Full variable domain (missing parts from reference TRBV2 and TRBJ1-5): EPEVTQTPSHQVTQMGQEVILRCVPISNHLYFYWYRQILGQKVEFLVSFYNNEISEKSEIFDDQFSVERPDGSNFTLKIRSTKLEDSAMYFCASSRDRGDQPQHFGDGTRLSIL.

This clone was recorded once. V and J are TRBV5-1 and TRBJ1-3; 8 bases line up with TRBD1. There are 19 residues in the CDR3. Losses at the gene ends were 3 bases for V and 0 bases for J; bases not matched to a gene: 14. CDR1 SGHRS and CDR2 YFSETQ come from the germline V gene. The CDR3: CASSSAPGQAHSSGNTIYF. The CDR3 DNA reads as TGCGCCAGCAGCTCGGCGCCGGGACAGGCCCACTCCTCTGGAAACACCATATATTTT. The entire variable domain, with the rest obtained from reference TRBV5-1 and TRBJ1-3, is as follows: KAGVTQTPRYLIKTRGQQVTLSCSPISGHRSVSWYQQTPGQGLQFLFEYFSETQRNKGNFPGRFSGRQFSNSRSEMNVSTLELGDSALYLCASSSAPGQAHSSGNTIYFGEGSWLTVV.